The present T cell receptor beta chain was sequenced within a study of T cell responses to AZD1222 COVID-19 vaccine. Assay: immunoSEQ multiplex PCR; the TCRdb copy retains only in-frame clones and omits some. This repertoire shows roughly 180,000 clones, about 90% found once; its top ten account for 1.5% to 2%. Between the trimmed V and J ends, which lost 7 bases and 8 bases, there was a span of 12 bases. Germline V lookup: CDR1 SQVTM, CDR2 ANQGSEA. The CDR3 is 11 amino acids. The chain uses TRBV29-1 and TRBJ2-1, with D tentatively TRBD1 or TRBD2 (6 bases each). The receptor was isolated from an adult in good health. Material: peripheral blood, obtained on day 0 of AZD1222 vaccination. CDR3 coding DNA: TGCAGCGGCATAAGGGGGGATGAGCAGTTCTTC. Translated: CSGIRGDEQFF.